Listed below are T cell receptor beta chains from one sample, sequenced in a study of Ad26.COV2.S vaccination and SARS-CoV-2 variants. Only in-frame clones appear in the TCRdb table, and some are missing; sequencing was by immunoSEQ multiplex PCR. This sample has about 680,000 clones, with roughly 90% found just once. The sequencing here drew on peripheral blood, taken in a trial of Ad26.COV2.S vaccine versus placebo. The receptors stem from a person aged 18 to 65 who received the Ad26.COV2.S COVID-19 vaccine or a placebo. Both conserved end residues are part of each CDR3. A D gene is named only where the DNA matches it firmly. Clone sizes are given selectively: once, few, many, or a class where the clone is expanded.

clone_size: NA; d_call: NA; v_call: TRBV3-1/TRBV3-2; j_call: TRBJ1-1; cdr3_nt: TGTGCCAGCAGCCCGTCAATCCGGGGGGGCCCTAGGACTGAAGCTTTCTTT; cdr3_aa: CASSPSIRGGPRTEAFF
clone_size: NA; d_call: TRBD1; v_call: TRBV5-1; j_call: TRBJ2-7; cdr3_nt: TGCGCCAGCAGCCCGGACAGGGAGTACGAGCAGTACTTC; cdr3_aa: CASSPDREYEQYF
clone_size: NA; d_call: NA; v_call: TRBV6-5; j_call: TRBJ1-1; cdr3_nt: TGTGCCAGCAGTCGGCAAGGACATGAAGCTTTCTTT; cdr3_aa: CASSRQGHEAFF
clone_size: NA; d_call: TRBD2; v_call: TRBV10-1; j_call: TRBJ2-5; cdr3_nt: TGCGCCAGCAGGACACCGACCGGACTAGCGGGCCCGGGCCAGTACTTC; cdr3_aa: CASRTPTGLAGPGQYF
clone_size: NA; d_call: TRBD1; v_call: TRBV5-4; j_call: TRBJ1-6; cdr3_nt: TGTGCCAGCAGCTCAGAGGGACAGGGGTATTCACCCCTCCACTTT; cdr3_aa: CASSSEGQGYSPLHF
clone_size: NA; d_call: TRBD2; v_call: TRBV7-2; j_call: TRBJ2-7; cdr3_nt: TGTGCCAGCAGCTCCCGGACTAGCGGGGCCTACGAGCAGTACTTC; cdr3_aa: CASSSRTSGAYEQYF
clone_size: NA; d_call: NA; v_call: TRBV24-1; j_call: TRBJ2-2; cdr3_nt: TGTGCCACCAGCCTCTCCGGGTCGGGGGAGCTGTTTTTT; cdr3_aa: CATSLSGSGELFF
clone_size: NA; d_call: NA; v_call: TRBV12-5; j_call: TRBJ1-2; cdr3_nt: TGTGCTAGTGCCATATCCACAGGGAACTTGGGCTACACCTTC; cdr3_aa: CASAISTGNLGYTF
clone_size: NA; d_call: NA; v_call: TRBV20-1; j_call: TRBJ2-7; cdr3_nt: TGCAGTGCTATAGGGTCCCACGAGCAGTACTTC; cdr3_aa: CSAIGSHEQYF
clone_size: NA; d_call: NA; v_call: TRBV5-1; j_call: TRBJ1-6; cdr3_nt: TGCGCCAGCAGCTCTGGGCAGGGTTCTCATTCACCCCTCCACTTT; cdr3_aa: CASSSGQGSHSPLHF
clone_size: once; d_call: TRBD2; v_call: TRBV4-2; j_call: TRBJ2-7; cdr3_nt: TGTGCCAGCAGCCAGGGACTAGCGGGAGTTGAGCAGTACTTC; cdr3_aa: CASSQGLAGVEQYF
clone_size: NA; d_call: NA; v_call: TRBV30; j_call: TRBJ1-5; cdr3_nt: TGTGCCTGGAGGGGGGATAGCAATCAGCCCCAGCATTTT; cdr3_aa: CAWRGDSNQPQHF
clone_size: once; d_call: NA; v_call: TRBV10-3; j_call: TRBJ2-3; cdr3_nt: TGTGCCATCAGTGAGGCCGGAACCGCCACAGATACGCAGTATTTT; cdr3_aa: CAISEAGTATDTQYF
clone_size: NA; d_call: TRBD2; v_call: TRBV6-4; j_call: TRBJ2-2; cdr3_nt: TGTGCCAGCAGCCCAGGGAGGGGCCCCGGGGAGCTGTTTTTT; cdr3_aa: CASSPGRGPGELFF
clone_size: NA; d_call: NA; v_call: TRBV30; j_call: TRBJ2-1; cdr3_nt: TGTGCCTGGAGTGTTGGTCATCCCAATGAGCAGTTCTTC; cdr3_aa: CAWSVGHPNEQFF
clone_size: NA; d_call: NA; v_call: TRBV15; j_call: TRBJ2-5; cdr3_nt: TGTGCCACTCGTCTGATAATTGAAGAGACCCAGTACTTC; cdr3_aa: CATRLIIEETQYF
clone_size: NA; d_call: NA; v_call: TRBV6-6; j_call: TRBJ2-1; cdr3_nt: TGTGCCAGCAGTTACGGTCAGGTGGTTGAGCAGTTCTTC; cdr3_aa: CASSYGQVVEQFF
clone_size: NA; d_call: TRBD1; v_call: TRBV5-1; j_call: TRBJ2-7; cdr3_nt: TGCGCCAGCAGCTCGACAGGGGGAACCTACGAGCAGTACTTC; cdr3_aa: CASSSTGGTYEQYF
clone_size: NA; d_call: NA; v_call: TRBV20-1; j_call: TRBJ2-7; cdr3_nt: TGCAGTGCTAGTCAGTCCAGCGACTACGAGCAGTACTTC; cdr3_aa: CSASQSSDYEQYF
clone_size: NA; d_call: TRBD1; v_call: TRBV19; j_call: TRBJ2-7; cdr3_nt: TGTGCCAGTAGTACGGACAGGTCTGCGTACGAGCAGTACTTC; cdr3_aa: CASSTDRSAYEQYF
clone_size: NA; d_call: NA; v_call: TRBV3-1/TRBV3-2; j_call: TRBJ2-1; cdr3_nt: TGTGCCAGCACCGGGATGGGGAATGAGCAGTTCTTC; cdr3_aa: CASTGMGNEQFF
clone_size: NA; d_call: NA; v_call: TRBV10-3; j_call: TRBJ1-2; cdr3_nt: TGTGCCATCAGTGAGGCGGATACACGTGGCTACACCTTC; cdr3_aa: CAISEADTRGYTF
clone_size: NA; d_call: NA; v_call: TRBV2; j_call: TRBJ1-1; cdr3_nt: TGTGCCAGCAGTGAATTTAAAGAAGCTTTCTTT; cdr3_aa: CASSEFKEAFF
clone_size: NA; d_call: NA; v_call: TRBV6-5; j_call: TRBJ2-7; cdr3_nt: TGTGCCAGCAGCTCCCCGACAGTTGCGAGTGAGCAGTACTTC; cdr3_aa: CASSSPTVASEQYF
clone_size: NA; d_call: TRBD1; v_call: TRBV24-1; j_call: TRBJ2-3; cdr3_nt: TGTGCCGCCTCAGGGACAGGGAGCACAGATACGCAGTATTTT; cdr3_aa: CAASGTGSTDTQYF
clone_size: NA; d_call: TRBD1; v_call: TRBV18; j_call: TRBJ2-7; cdr3_nt: TGTGCCAGCTCACCCGGGACAGGGGTTGGGGAGCAGTACTTC; cdr3_aa: CASSPGTGVGEQYF
clone_size: NA; d_call: TRBD1; v_call: TRBV7-2; j_call: TRBJ1-4; cdr3_nt: TGTGCCAGCAGCGCATGGGACAGGGGGGGGGAAAAACTGTTTTTT; cdr3_aa: CASSAWDRGGEKLFF
clone_size: NA; d_call: NA; v_call: TRBV27; j_call: TRBJ2-3; cdr3_nt: TGTGCCAGCAGTTCCCTCGGCAGGGTAGCAGATACGCAGTATTTT; cdr3_aa: CASSSLGRVADTQYF
clone_size: NA; d_call: NA; v_call: TRBV7-2; j_call: TRBJ1-6; cdr3_nt: TGTGCCAGCAGCCCTCGGAGTGAATCACCCCTCCACTTT; cdr3_aa: CASSPRSESPLHF
clone_size: NA; d_call: NA; v_call: TRBV2; j_call: TRBJ2-7; cdr3_nt: TGTGCCAGCAGTGATCAGGGGGGGGACTACGAGCAGTACTTC; cdr3_aa: CASSDQGGDYEQYF
clone_size: NA; d_call: NA; v_call: TRBV29-1; j_call: TRBJ2-1; cdr3_nt: TGCAGCGCCCAGGGGGGGAATTCCTACAATGAGCAGTTCTTC; cdr3_aa: CSAQGGNSYNEQFF
clone_size: NA; d_call: NA; v_call: TRBV5-6; j_call: TRBJ1-5; cdr3_nt: TGTGCCAGCAGCTTGGGGGGGCCAGGCAATCAGCCCCAGCATTTT; cdr3_aa: CASSLGGPGNQPQHF
clone_size: NA; d_call: TRBD1; v_call: TRBV6-5; j_call: TRBJ2-5; cdr3_nt: TGTGCCAGCGGGACAGGGGGAGAGACGGAGACCCAGTACTTC; cdr3_aa: CASGTGGETETQYF
clone_size: few; d_call: NA; v_call: TRBV5-4; j_call: TRBJ1-2; cdr3_nt: TGTGCCAGCAGCTTGATGTCAGATGGCTACACCTTC; cdr3_aa: CASSLMSDGYTF
clone_size: NA; d_call: NA; v_call: TRBV3-1/TRBV3-2; j_call: TRBJ2-7; cdr3_nt: TGTGCCAGCAGCCGTCAGACAACCTCCTACGAGCAGTACTTC; cdr3_aa: CASSRQTTSYEQYF
clone_size: NA; d_call: NA; v_call: TRBV7-2; j_call: TRBJ2-6; cdr3_nt: TGTGCCAGCAGCTTAGGGGGATTAAGGGCCAACGTCCTGACTTTC; cdr3_aa: CASSLGGLRANVLTF
clone_size: NA; d_call: TRBD2; v_call: TRBV7-9; j_call: TRBJ2-3; cdr3_nt: TGTGCCAGCAGTCCCCTTGGAATAGCGGGGAGGTCAGATACGCAGTATTTT; cdr3_aa: CASSPLGIAGRSDTQYF
clone_size: NA; d_call: NA; v_call: TRBV6-5; j_call: TRBJ1-5; cdr3_nt: TGTGCCAGCAGTTACCACAACACAGGGCAGCCCCAGCATTTT; cdr3_aa: CASSYHNTGQPQHF
clone_size: NA; d_call: NA; v_call: TRBV6-4; j_call: TRBJ1-1; cdr3_nt: TGTGCCAGCACTGGGTTAGGTGACGCCACTGAAGCTTTCTTT; cdr3_aa: CASTGLGDATEAFF
clone_size: NA; d_call: NA; v_call: TRBV6-5; j_call: TRBJ1-5; cdr3_nt: TGTGCCACAGGACGGGGCATTAGCAATCAGCCCCAGCATTTT; cdr3_aa: CATGRGISNQPQHF
clone_size: NA; d_call: NA; v_call: TRBV6-2/TRBV6-3; j_call: TRBJ2-1; cdr3_nt: TGTGCCAGCAGTAACCACCAGGAGCAGTTCTTC; cdr3_aa: CASSNHQEQFF
clone_size: NA; d_call: NA; v_call: TRBV6-5; j_call: TRBJ1-2; cdr3_nt: TGTGCCAGCAGTTACTTTGGCGGGCAACCGAACTATGGCTACACCTTC; cdr3_aa: CASSYFGGQPNYGYTF
clone_size: NA; d_call: NA; v_call: TRBV5-1; j_call: TRBJ2-5; cdr3_nt: TGCGCCAGCAGCCCGGGACATACCAAAGAGACCCAGTACTTC; cdr3_aa: CASSPGHTKETQYF
clone_size: NA; d_call: TRBD1; v_call: TRBV19; j_call: TRBJ1-4; cdr3_nt: TGTGCCAGTAGTATCACGGGACAGCTAAATGAAAAACTGTTTTTT; cdr3_aa: CASSITGQLNEKLFF
clone_size: NA; d_call: TRBD2; v_call: TRBV24-1; j_call: TRBJ2-1; cdr3_nt: TGTGCCACCAGTGACCCGGGGACTAGCGGGTACAATGAGCAGTTCTTC; cdr3_aa: CATSDPGTSGYNEQFF
clone_size: NA; d_call: NA; v_call: TRBV27; j_call: TRBJ2-7; cdr3_nt: TGTGCCAGCAGTTTAGGGGGCAACTCCTACGAGCAGTACTTC; cdr3_aa: CASSLGGNSYEQYF
clone_size: NA; d_call: TRBD1; v_call: TRBV5-1; j_call: TRBJ2-5; cdr3_nt: TGCGCCAGCAGCTTATTCAGACAGGGGGGAGAAGAGACCCAGTACTTC; cdr3_aa: CASSLFRQGGEETQYF
clone_size: NA; d_call: NA; v_call: TRBV7-9; j_call: TRBJ2-7; cdr3_nt: TGTGCCAGCAGCTTATTATCGGCCTACGAGCAGTACTTC; cdr3_aa: CASSLLSAYEQYF
clone_size: NA; d_call: NA; v_call: TRBV15; j_call: TRBJ2-4; cdr3_nt: TGTGCCACCAGCAGAGGGGGTGGTGACAAAAACATTCAGTACTTC; cdr3_aa: CATSRGGGDKNIQYF
clone_size: once; d_call: TRBD1; v_call: TRBV6-5; j_call: TRBJ1-2; cdr3_nt: TGTGCCAGCAGTTACTCCGTCGGGACAGACTATGGCTACACCTTC; cdr3_aa: CASSYSVGTDYGYTF
clone_size: NA; d_call: NA; v_call: TRBV18; j_call: TRBJ1-2; cdr3_nt: TGTGCCAGCTCACCACCGACAGGCGAAAACTATGGCTACACCTTC; cdr3_aa: CASSPPTGENYGYTF
clone_size: NA; d_call: NA; v_call: TRBV6-5; j_call: TRBJ1-5; cdr3_nt: TGTGCCAGCAGTTACTCGGGGATACGCAATCAGCCCCAGCATTTT; cdr3_aa: CASSYSGIRNQPQHF
clone_size: NA; d_call: TRBD1; v_call: TRBV24-1; j_call: TRBJ1-2; cdr3_nt: TGTGCCACGGGACAGGGGGGGGACTATGGCTACACCTTC; cdr3_aa: CATGQGGDYGYTF